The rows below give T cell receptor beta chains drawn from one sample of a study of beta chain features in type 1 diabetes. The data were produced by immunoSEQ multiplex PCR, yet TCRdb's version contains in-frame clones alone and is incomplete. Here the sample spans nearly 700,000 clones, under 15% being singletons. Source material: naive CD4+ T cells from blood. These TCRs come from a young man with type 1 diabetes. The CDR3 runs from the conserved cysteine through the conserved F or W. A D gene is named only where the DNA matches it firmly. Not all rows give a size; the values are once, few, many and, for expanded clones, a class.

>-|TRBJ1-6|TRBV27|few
TGTGCCAGCAGGGAGGGTCGCTCACCCCTCCACTTT
CASREGRSPLHF
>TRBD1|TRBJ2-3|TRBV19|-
TGTGCCAGTAGCTCGGGACAGTCCACAGATACGCAGTATTTT
CASSSGQSTDTQYF
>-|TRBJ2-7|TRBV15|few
TGTGCCACCAGCAGAGATCTTGCACAGGACGTCTACGAGCAGTACTTC
CATSRDLAQDVYEQYF
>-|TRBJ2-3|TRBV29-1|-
TGCAGCGTTGAAGATAGTCAGGTGGGGGGCACAGATACGCAGTATTTT
CSVEDSQVGGTDTQYF
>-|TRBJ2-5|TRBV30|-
TGTGCCTGGAGTGTATTGGAGACCCAGTACTTC
CAWSVLETQYF
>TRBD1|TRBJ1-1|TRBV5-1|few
TGCGCCAGCAGCTTAGACACAGGGGAGGGCCTGAAAGCTTTCTTT
CASSLDTGEGLKAFF
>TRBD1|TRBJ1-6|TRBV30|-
TGTGCCTGGAGTACCGGACAGGGGGAATCACCCCTCCACTTT
CAWSTGQGESPLHF
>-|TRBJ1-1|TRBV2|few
TGTGCCAGCAGCCAAAGCGGGAGCTACTCACCCATGAACACTGAAGCTTTCTTT
CASSQSGSYSPMNTEAFF
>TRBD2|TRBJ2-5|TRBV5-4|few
TGTGCCAGCAGCCCCCCCGGAGCGGGGGGCCCCTCAGAGACCCAGTACTTC
CASSPPGAGGPSETQYF
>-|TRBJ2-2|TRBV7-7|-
TGTGCTAGCAGTCCGGGCGGGGCCCACACCGGGGAGCTGTTTTTT
CASSPGGAHTGELFF
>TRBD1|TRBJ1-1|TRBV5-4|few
TGTGCCAGCAGCTCGGGACAGATGAACACTGAAGCTTTCTTT
CASSSGQMNTEAFF
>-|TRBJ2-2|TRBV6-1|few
TGTGCCAGCCAACCCGGGACCGCGAACACCGGGGAGCTGTTTTTT
CASQPGTANTGELFF
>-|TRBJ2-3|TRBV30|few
TGTGCCTGGACCCCTGGCACAGATACGCAGTATTTT
CAWTPGTDTQYF
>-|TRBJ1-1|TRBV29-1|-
TGCAGCGTTTCTCGGGGCAGTGGCACTGAAGCTTTCTTT
CSVSRGSGTEAFF
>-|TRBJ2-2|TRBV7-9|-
TGTGCCACTCGGGGAGTTAACGGGGAGCTGTTTTTT
CATRGVNGELFF
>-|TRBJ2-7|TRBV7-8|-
TGTGCCAGCAGCACTCCCGGGGCCCCCATGGAGCAGTACTTC
CASSTPGAPMEQYF
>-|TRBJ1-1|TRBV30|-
TGTGCCTGGAAGGGTATCTGGGAAAAAGCTTTCTTT
CAWKGIWEKAFF
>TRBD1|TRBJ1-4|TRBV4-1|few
TGCGCCAGCGAGGGGGGGACAGGGAATGAAAAACTGTTTTTT
CASEGGTGNEKLFF
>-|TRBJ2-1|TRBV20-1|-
TGCAGTGCTACTAAACGCAATGAGCAGTTCTTC
CSATKRNEQFF
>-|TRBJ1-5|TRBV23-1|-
TGCGCCAGCAGTCAATCGTCAGGGATCGGCCAGCCCCAGCATTTT
CASSQSSGIGQPQHF
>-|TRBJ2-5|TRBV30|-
TGTGCCTGGACCTCGGGACGTCCCCAAGAGACCCAGTACTTC
CAWTSGRPQETQYF
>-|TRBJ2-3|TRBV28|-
TGTGCCAGCAAGGGCGGAGCCCCAGGCTCGGATACGCAGTATTTT
CASKGGAPGSDTQYF
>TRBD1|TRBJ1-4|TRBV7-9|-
TGTGCCAGCAGATACGGACAGGCGCCTTTGAATGAAAAACTGTTTTTT
CASRYGQAPLNEKLFF
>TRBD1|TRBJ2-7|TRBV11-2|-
TGTGCCAGCAGCTCTCTGAGGGACAGGGGGCGGTACGAGCAGTACTTC
CASSSLRDRGRYEQYF
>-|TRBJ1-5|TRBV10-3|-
TGTGCCACCAGCAGGGAATGGGGCAATCAGCCCCAGCATTTT
CATSREWGNQPQHF
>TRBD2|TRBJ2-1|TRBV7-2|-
TGTGCCAGCAGCCCTAGGGGACTAGCGGGGGACAATGAGCAGTTCTTC
CASSPRGLAGDNEQFF
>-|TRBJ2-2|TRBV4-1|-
TGCGCCAGCAGCCAAGAAAGGGACACCGAATTGAGTACCGGGGAGCTGTTTTTT
CASSQERDTELSTGELFF
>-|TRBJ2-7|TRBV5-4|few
TGTGCCAGCAGTGCCAAACAGGGATCCTACGAGCAGTACTTC
CASSAKQGSYEQYF
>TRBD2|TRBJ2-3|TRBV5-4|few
TGTGCCAGCAGCTTGAACCTAGCGGGGGGTAGCACAGATACGCAGTATTTT
CASSLNLAGGSTDTQYF
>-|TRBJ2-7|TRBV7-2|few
TGTGCCAGCAGCCCCCGACAGCTCTGGTGGGAGCAGTACTTC
CASSPRQLWWEQYF
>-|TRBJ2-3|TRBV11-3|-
TGTGCCAGCAGCTTAGGACAGGACACAGATACGCAGTATTTT
CASSLGQDTDTQYF
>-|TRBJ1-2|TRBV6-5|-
TGTGCCAGCAGTTACTCGAACCCAGGGAGGTATGGCTACACCTTC
CASSYSNPGRYGYTF
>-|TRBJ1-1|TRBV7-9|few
TGTGCCAGCAGCCCGAGAGTACAGGAGCTGAACACTGAAGCTTTCTTT
CASSPRVQELNTEAFF
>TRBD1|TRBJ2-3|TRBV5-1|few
TGCGCCAGCAGCCCGGACAGGGAGACGCAGTATTTT
CASSPDRETQYF
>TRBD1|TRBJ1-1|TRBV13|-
TGTGCCAGCAGCATTCATAGGACAGGGGCGAACACTGAAGCTTTCTTT
CASSIHRTGANTEAFF
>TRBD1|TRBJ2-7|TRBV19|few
TGTGCCAGTAAGGCGGGGACAGGGTTCGACGAGCAGTACTTC
CASKAGTGFDEQYF
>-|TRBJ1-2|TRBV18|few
TGTGCCAGCTCACCACCCGGCAAATCTAACTATGGCTACACCTTC
CASSPPGKSNYGYTF
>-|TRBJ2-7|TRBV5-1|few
TGCGCCAGCAGCTTGGCTGGCAGTTCCTACGAGCAGTACTTC
CASSLAGSSYEQYF
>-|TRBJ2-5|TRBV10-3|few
TGTGCCATCAGTGAGGGAACAGGGAGTAAAGAGACCCAGTACTTC
CAISEGTGSKETQYF
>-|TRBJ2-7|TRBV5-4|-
TGTGCCAGCAGCCACGGAGGGTCTAGCAGGACCGAGCAGTACTTC
CASSHGGSSRTEQYF
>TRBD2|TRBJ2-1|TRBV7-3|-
TGTGCCAGCAGCCGGGGACTAGCGGGCGATGAGCAGTTCTTC
CASSRGLAGDEQFF
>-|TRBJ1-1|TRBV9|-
TGTGCCAGCAGCGCTGGACAGAACACTGAAGCTTTCTTT
CASSAGQNTEAFF
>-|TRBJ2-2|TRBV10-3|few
TGTGCCATCGGACTGCCCCCCGGGGAGCTGTTTTTT
CAIGLPPGELFF
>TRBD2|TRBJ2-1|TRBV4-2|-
TGTGCCAGCAGCCAAGCCGGGACTAGCTACCACAATGAGCAGTTCTTC
CASSQAGTSYHNEQFF
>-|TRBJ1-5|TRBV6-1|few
TGTGCCAGCACCTCAGGGTACCGCGAGGAGCAGCCCCAGCATTTT
CASTSGYREEQPQHF
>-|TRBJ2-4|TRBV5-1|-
TGCGCCAGCAGCTTCGGCGGTGTTAGGGACCTAGCCAAAAACATTCAGTACTTC
CASSFGGVRDLAKNIQYF
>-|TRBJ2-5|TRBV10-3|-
TGTGCCATCAGTGGGGACCGTAACCAAGAGACCCAGTACTTC
CAISGDRNQETQYF
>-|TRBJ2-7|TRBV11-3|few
TGTGCCAGCAGCTTAGAGGGTTTCGGGATTTCCTACGAGCAGTACTTC
CASSLEGFGISYEQYF
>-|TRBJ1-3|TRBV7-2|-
TGTGCCAGCAGAGGCGGGGGCTCTGGAAACACCATATATTTT
CASRGGGSGNTIYF
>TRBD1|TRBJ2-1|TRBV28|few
TGTGCCAGCAGACCGGGACAGGGTCTTAATGAGCAGTTCTTC
CASRPGQGLNEQFF
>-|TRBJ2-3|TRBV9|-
TGTGCCAGCAGCGTAGCAGGGGGGAGTACAGATACGCAGTATTTT
CASSVAGGSTDTQYF
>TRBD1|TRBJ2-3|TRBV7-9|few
TGTGCCAGCAGCCCCCGACAGGGGAGGGATACGCAGTATTTT
CASSPRQGRDTQYF
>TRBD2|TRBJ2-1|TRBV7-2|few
TGTGCCAGCAGCTTAGCCGGGACTAGCGCCTTTGAGCAGTTCTTC
CASSLAGTSAFEQFF
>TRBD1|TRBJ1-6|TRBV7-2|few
TGTGCCAGCAGCCAGGGACAGGGTCAAAATTCACCCCTCCACTTT
CASSQGQGQNSPLHF
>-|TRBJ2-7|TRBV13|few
TGTGCCAGCAGCCCAACGGGACCCTTGAACTACGAGCAGTACTTC
CASSPTGPLNYEQYF